This T cell receptor (beta chain) comes out of a study of T cell changes during pregnancy in multiple sclerosis. Generated by immunoSEQ multiplex PCR, the TCRdb table keeps only in-frame clones and is missing some. The sample carries about 36,000 clones, roughly 93% recorded once. This clone was counted once. This CDR3 contains 15 residues. V was trimmed by 3 bases and J by 5 bases, leaving 16 bases between them. Germline CDR1 reads SGHTA; CDR2 reads FQGNSA. V is TRBV7-2 and J is TRBJ2-5, with a weak D call TRBD2 (5 bases). The source was CD4+ T cells from peripheral blood mononuclear cells, collected in the first trimester of pregnancy. This sequence was found in a female donor with multiple sclerosis, enrolled in a pregnancy study. Here the CDR3 reads CASSLGSRVAETQYF. CDR3 in DNA: TGTGCCAGCAGCTTGGGGAGTAGGGTTGCGGAGACCCAGTACTTC.